The clone carrying this TCR beta chain was found a few times. Its target is unknown. The data were obtained in a study of response to subunit inactivated influenza vaccine. Findings and limits, study-wide: New T cells are recruited in small numbers by each seasonal influenza vaccination, according to the authors' suggestion.

TCRdb analysed the RT-PCR reads with MiXCR anew, one entry per CDR3 protein. The repertoire holds hundreds of thousands of distinct CDR3 sequences, approximately 15% seen once, with 9.5% to 13% in the top ten. V was pared by 6 bases and J by 1 base, with 12 bases between. This CDR3 contains 14 residues. Germline V gene sequence: CDR1 MDHEN, CDR2 SYDVKM. This chain joins TRBV28 and TRBJ1-1, with a tentative D call TRBD1 (5 bases). This TCR came from a man between 45 and 60 years old who received an inactivated influenza vaccine. The sample in question was PBMCs from blood, obtained roughly 12 days after vaccination. The DNA of the CDR3 is TGTGCCAGCAGGCGGGGCAGACAGAACACTGAAGCTTTCTTT. It translates to CASRRGRQNTEAFF.